The entry below gives a single T cell receptor (beta chain) sequence along with its context. The data were obtained in a study of blood T cell repertoires in COVID-19. Across the whole study: Spain, Italy and the United States supplied samples that represented acute and convalescent COVID-19.

Participant reports of clinical history set cohort assignment. In the authors' workflow: Reference gene primer amplification in the assay estimated nucleated cell counts. Using immunoSEQ multiplex PCR, the repertoire was profiled, and TCRdb retains in-frame clones only, with some absent. V and J calls and clone size come straight from that table; D and trimming were deduced from the DNA. The sample holds approximately 140,000 clones; roughly four fifths are singletons and the top ten take approximately 3%. V was pared by 0 bases and J by 8 bases, with 16 bases between. Looked up from germline, CDR1 is SQVTM and CDR2 is ANQGSEA. The CDR3 extends over 14 amino acids.

The chain joins TRBV29-1 to TRBJ1-1; unclear D gene. The sample consisted of PBMCs or T cells enriched from blood (not recorded which). This clonotype was sampled from a woman in her fifties or sixties with acute COVID-19. The DNA for the CDR3 is TGCAGCGTTGAAGATCAATCGGCAGGTGGGGAAGCTTTCTTT. Its protein product is CSVEDQSAGGEAFF.